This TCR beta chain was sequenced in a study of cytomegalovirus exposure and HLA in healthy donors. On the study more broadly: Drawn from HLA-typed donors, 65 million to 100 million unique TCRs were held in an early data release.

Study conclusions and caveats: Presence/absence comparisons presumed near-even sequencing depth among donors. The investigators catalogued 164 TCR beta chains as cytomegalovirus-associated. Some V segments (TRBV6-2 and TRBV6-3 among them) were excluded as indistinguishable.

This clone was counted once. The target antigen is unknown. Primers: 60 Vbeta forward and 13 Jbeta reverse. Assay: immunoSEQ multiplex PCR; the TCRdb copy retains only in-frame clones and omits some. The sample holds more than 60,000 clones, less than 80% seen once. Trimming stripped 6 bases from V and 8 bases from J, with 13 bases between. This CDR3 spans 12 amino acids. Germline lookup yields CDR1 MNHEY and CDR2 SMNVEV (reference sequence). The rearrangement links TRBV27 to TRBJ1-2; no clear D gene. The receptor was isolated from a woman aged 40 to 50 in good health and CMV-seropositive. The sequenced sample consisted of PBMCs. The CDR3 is CASRNPAWGYTF. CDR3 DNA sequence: TGTGCCAGCAGGAACCCCGCGTGGGGCTACACCTTC.